Listed below are T cell receptor beta chains from one sample, sequenced in a study of cytomegalovirus exposure and HLA in healthy donors. Using immunoSEQ multiplex PCR, the repertoire was profiled, and TCRdb retains in-frame clones only, with some absent. This sample carries 90,000 to 150,000 clones, roughly 9% of them seen once, and the ten largest clones take 5% to 6.5%. Sequencing input: PBMCs. The source is a middle-aged woman in good health and CMV-seropositive. CDR3s include the opening cysteine and the closing phenylalanine or tryptophan.

CDR3: CASSELSSAYGEQFF; V: TRBV6-1; J: TRBJ2-1
CDR3: CASRPHRGSYGYTF; V: TRBV6-5; J: TRBJ1-2
CDR3: CASSYGGDTEAFF; V: TRBV5-1; J: TRBJ1-1
CDR3: CASSPLAEGDTQYF; V: TRBV6-5; J: TRBJ2-3
CDR3: CASSQDMNTEAFF; V: TRBV14; J: TRBJ1-1
CDR3: CATGAAGTYNEQFF; V: TRBV10-2; J: TRBJ2-1
CDR3: CASSEQNRGEGYTF; V: TRBV6-1; J: TRBJ1-2
CDR3: CSVRTGEFRAGELFF; V: TRBV29-1; J: TRBJ2-2
CDR3: CASSASGGDRLDTQYF; V: TRBV2; J: TRBJ2-3
CDR3: CSVVSSYNEQFF; V: TRBV29-1; J: TRBJ2-1
CDR3: CASSEMGQGHQPQHF; V: TRBV6-1; J: TRBJ1-5
CDR3: CASSLKTGWGRNQPQHF; V: TRBV19; J: TRBJ1-5
CDR3: CASGSDRVPYEQYF; V: TRBV5-1; J: TRBJ2-7
CDR3: CASSLAERKQYF; V: TRBV28; J: TRBJ2-7
CDR3: CASSARGPGYEQYF; V: TRBV9; J: TRBJ2-7
CDR3: CASSLAGTDNQPQHF; V: TRBV5-5; J: TRBJ1-5
CDR3: CASSPPAGRAGVYNEQFF; V: TRBV18; J: TRBJ2-1
CDR3: CASSHDRDTEAFF; V: TRBV7-8; J: TRBJ1-1
CDR3: CASSEALLPGLRVGPYEQYF; V: TRBV6-1; J: -
CDR3: CASSSDSVLTLHF; V: TRBV5-1; J: TRBJ1-6
CDR3: CSVEDRRGPYNEQFF; V: TRBV29-1; J: TRBJ2-1
CDR3: CASTPGGSYEQYF; V: TRBV19; J: TRBJ2-7
CDR3: CASSVTGSTLNTEAFF; V: TRBV9; J: TRBJ1-1
CDR3: CASSLIGGNSGNTIYF; V: TRBV5-4; J: TRBJ1-3
CDR3: CASSLRLHPGNEQFF; V: TRBV27; J: TRBJ2-1
CDR3: CASSFFKRSHGYTF; V: TRBV11-3; J: TRBJ1-2
CDR3: CASSVGPGRVTQYF; V: TRBV9; J: TRBJ2-5
CDR3: CASSLEGGRAEAFF; V: TRBV5-1; J: TRBJ1-1
CDR3: CASSLVGGLFQETQYF; V: TRBV5-4; J: TRBJ2-5
CDR3: CASRESPGQPNTEAFF; V: TRBV5-1; J: TRBJ1-1
CDR3: CASGQQGINEKLFF; V: TRBV21-1; J: TRBJ1-4
CDR3: CASSLTLGTGSVEAFF; V: TRBV5-1; J: TRBJ1-1
CDR3: CAWMPGQGEAFF; V: TRBV30; J: TRBJ1-1
CDR3: CASSKTPDRGEKLFF; V: TRBV9; J: TRBJ1-4
CDR3: CASRPTVNTEAFF; V: TRBV6-5; J: TRBJ1-1
CDR3: CASSAQAPTIQETQYF; V: TRBV6-1; J: TRBJ2-5
CDR3: CASSSPGQPQHF; V: TRBV7-9; J: TRBJ1-5
CDR3: CASSIGAGGDGYTF; V: TRBV19; J: TRBJ1-2
CDR3: CASSRLAGVYEQYF; V: TRBV6-5; J: TRBJ2-7
CDR3: CSVAGLGWSEQFF; V: TRBV29-1; J: TRBJ2-1
CDR3: CASSLAEDTEAFF; V: TRBV7-2; J: TRBJ1-1
CDR3: CASSESGTGGYQPQHF; V: TRBV19; J: TRBJ1-5
CDR3: CASSLLRTGGTDTQYF; V: TRBV5-1; J: TRBJ2-3
CDR3: CASSRVRGGGFYEQYF; V: TRBV5-6; J: TRBJ2-7
CDR3: CASSGVGYEKLFF; V: TRBV9; J: TRBJ1-4
CDR3: CASSLGHKNTGELFF; V: TRBV5-1; J: TRBJ2-2
CDR3: CASSVAAGPQDQYF; V: TRBV9; J: TRBJ2-4
CDR3: CASSEALAGPRGYTF; V: TRBV6-1; J: TRBJ1-2
CDR3: CATSIRTGVQETQYF; V: TRBV15; J: TRBJ2-5
CDR3: CASSVNGARQPQHF; V: TRBV6-1; J: TRBJ1-5
CDR3: CASSRYSTGQETQYF; V: TRBV5-1; J: TRBJ2-5